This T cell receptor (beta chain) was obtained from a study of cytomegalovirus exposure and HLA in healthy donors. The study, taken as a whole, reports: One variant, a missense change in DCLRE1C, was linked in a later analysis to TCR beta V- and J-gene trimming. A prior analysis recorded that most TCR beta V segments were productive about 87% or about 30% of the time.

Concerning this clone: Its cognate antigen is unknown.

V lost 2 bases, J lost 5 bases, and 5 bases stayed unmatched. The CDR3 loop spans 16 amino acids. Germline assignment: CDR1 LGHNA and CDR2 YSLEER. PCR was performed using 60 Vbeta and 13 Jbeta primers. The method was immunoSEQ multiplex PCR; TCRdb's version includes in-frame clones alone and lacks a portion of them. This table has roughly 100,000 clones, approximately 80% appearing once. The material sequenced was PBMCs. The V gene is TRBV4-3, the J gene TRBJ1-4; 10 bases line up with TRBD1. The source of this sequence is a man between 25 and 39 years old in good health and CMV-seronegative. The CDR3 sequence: CASSQNTGQGNEKLFF. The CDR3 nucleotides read TGCGCCAGCAGCCAAAACACGGGACAGGGGAATGAAAAACTGTTTTTT.